The sequence of this T cell receptor beta chain was determined in a study of cytomegalovirus exposure and HLA in healthy donors. The study, taken as a whole, reports: The authors later linked a missense DCLRE1C variant to TCR beta V- and J-gene trimming. Cytomegalovirus-associated TCR beta chains were listed, numbering 150 to 200.

For this clone: Its target is not known.

The CDR3 length is 15 residues. Germline loops: CDR1 SNHLY, CDR2 FYNNEI. Losses at the gene ends were 2 bases for V and 4 bases for J; bases not matched to a gene: 3. The PCR used 60 Vbeta and 13 Jbeta primers. Sequencing used immunoSEQ multiplex PCR; TCRdb keeps in-frame clones, though not all of them. The listing records 180,000 or so clones. The sequencing input was PBMCs. This clonotype was obtained from a woman aged 18-29 years in good health and CMV-seropositive. J is TRBJ2-5 and V is TRBV2, with 11 nucleotides matching TRBD2. CDR3 loop: CASSETSGGPETQYF. Here the CDR3 DNA reads TGTGCCAGCAGTGAAACTAGCGGGGGTCCAGAGACCCAGTACTTC. Complete variable domain (other parts from reference TRBV2 and TRBJ2-5): EPEVTQTPSHQVTQMGQEVILRCVPISNHLYFYWYRQILGQKVEFLVSFYNNEISEKSEIFDDQFSVERPDGSNFTLKIRSTKLEDSAMYFCASSETSGGPETQYFGPGTRLLVL.